Shown below are 15 T cell receptor beta chains from a single sample sequenced in a study of CD8 T cells in ankylosing spondylitis. Each CDR3 protein gets one entry after TCRdb re-called the 5' RACE reads with MiXCR. The data contain around 180,000 distinct CDR3 sequences, around a sixth of them singletons. Sequencing used blood, either unsorted or a sorted T cell fraction (not recorded which). The receptors were gathered from a male donor between 5 and 35 years old with ankylosing spondylitis or in good health (not recorded which).

This clonotype was counted many times. The chain employs TRBV6-5 and TRBJ1-5, with D possibly TRBD1 on 6 matching bases. Trimming removed 8 bases from V and 7 bases from J, with 18 bases in between. The CDR3 is 14 amino acids. Germline V gene data show CDR1 as MNHEY and CDR2 as SVGAGI. The CDR3 loop reads CASCRGLGNQPQHF. DNA of the CDR3: TGTGCCAGCTGCAGGGGACTGGGGAACCAGCCCCAGCATTTT.

In this sample, this clonotype turned up many times. The chain couples TRBV19 to TRBJ2-1, with D possibly matching TRBD1 (6 bases). The CDR3 extends over 12 amino acids. CDR1 is LNHDA, CDR2 SQIVND, per germline (reference sequence). The V and J ends lost 6 bases and 6 bases respectively, with 9 bases between them. CDR3 in amino acids: CASSSGANEQFF. DNA of the CDR3: TGTGCCAGTAGCTCAGGGGCCAATGAGCAGTTCTTC.

This clonotype was found a few times. The chain links TRBV29-1 to TRBJ1-5; D is undetermined. The CDR3 spans 14 residues. V gave up 4 bases and J gave up 5 bases, with 15 bases separating them. Germline assignment: CDR1 SQVTM and CDR2 ANQGSEA. CDR3 DNA: TGCAGCGTTGTTGAGAGCAGAGATGATCAGCCCCAGCATTTT. Translation gives CSVVESRDDQPQHF.

This clonotype has more than one count but fewer than ten. The chain has TRBV2 and TRBJ2-3; the match to TRBD2 covers 10 bases. This CDR3 region has 14 residues. The V gene end was trimmed by 7 bases and the J gene end by 1 base; junction bases not matched to a gene: 2. Germline CDR1 SNHLY, CDR2 FYNNEI. CDR3: CASKSGRGTDTQYF. The CDR3 nucleotides read TGTGCCAGCAAGAGCGGGAGGGGCACAGATACGCAGTATTTT.

The rearrangement uses TRBV18 and TRBJ2-4; D remains unclear. V was pared by 6 bases and J by 1 base, with 7 bases between. This CDR3 is built from 13 residues. Germline CDR1 reads KGHSH; CDR2 reads LQKENI. DNA of the CDR3: TGTGCCAGCTCCCTAACGGCCAAAAACATTCAGTACTTC. Amino acids: CASSLTAKNIQYF.

This clonotype showed up many times. This chain uses TRBV6-6 with TRBJ2-1; 7 bases align to TRBD2. Germline assignment: CDR1 MNHNY and CDR2 SVGAGI (reference sequence). CDR3 length: 14 residues. After removal of 6 bases from V and 8 bases from J, the junction contained 10 bases not matched to a gene. DNA for the CDR3: TGTGCCAGCAGCAGTGGACTAGTCGGAGATGAGCAGTTCTTC. Translating it yields CASSSGLVGDEQFF.

This clonotype was observed at least ten times. The rearrangement uses TRBV19 and TRBJ1-6; 8 bases are a match to TRBD1. Germline trimming cut 7 bases from V and 8 bases from J; bases unmatched to any gene: 13. The germline V gene has CDR1 LNHDA and CDR2 SQIVND (reference sequence). The CDR3 totals 16 residues. CDR3 in amino acids: CASKISSGTGDSPLHF. CDR3 nucleotide sequence: TGTGCCAGTAAAATATCTTCCGGGACAGGTGATTCACCCCTCCACTTT.

This clonotype was seen at least ten times. The chain couples TRBV3-1 to TRBJ2-7; possibly TRBD1 or TRBD2 for D (5 bases each). From germline, CDR1 is LGHDT and CDR2 YNNKEL (reference sequence). CDR3 length equals 15 residues. The V and J ends lost 6 bases and 0 bases respectively, with 15 bases between them. The CDR3 sequence: CASRPKGRTSYEQYV. In nucleotides, the CDR3 is TGTGCCAGCAGGCCCAAGGGACGAACCTCCTACGAGCAGTACGTC.

At least ten counts were recorded for this clonotype. This sequence joins TRBV6-2 or TRBV6-3 and TRBJ2-3; no clear D gene. The CDR3 length is 16 residues. Germline CDR1 reads MNHEY; CDR2 reads SVGEGT. V lost 4 bases and J 7 bases, leaving 21 bases between the germline ends. This CDR3 is CASSFPVVEALYTQYF. The CDR3 nucleotides are TGTGCCAGCAGTTTCCCCGTGGTCGAGGCTTTATATACGCAGTATTTT.

The sample holds many counts of this clonotype. V and J are TRBV12-3 or TRBV12-4 and TRBJ2-5, with 9 positions matching TRBD1. J lost 3 bases, V lost 6 bases, and 8 bases had no gene match. This CDR3 region has 15 residues. This CDR3 is CASRARGQGKETQYF. As DNA, the CDR3 is TGTGCCAGCAGGGCACGGGGACAGGGAAAAGAGACCCAGTACTTC.

The chain carries TRBV7-2 and TRBJ2-7; the D is unclear. Trimming took off 2 bases at V and 4 bases at J, with 9 bases between the two ends. The V gene's germline CDR1 is SGHTA and CDR2 FQGNSA. The CDR3 covers 13 residues. This chain's CDR3 is CASSLQFGYEQYV. The CDR3 DNA sequence: TGTGCCAGCAGCTTACAGTTCGGGTACGAGCAGTACGTC.

At least ten counts were recorded for this clonotype. The V call is TRBV11-2, the J call TRBJ2-1, with TRBD2 as a possible D gene (5 bases). The CDR3 loop spans 14 amino acids. Per germline, CDR1 SGHAT and CDR2 FQNNGV. Trimming removed 3 bases at V and 3 bases at J, with 9 bases between. The DNA of the CDR3 is TGTGCCAGCAGCTTCAGGACTGACTACAATGAGCAGTTCTTC. Translated: CASSFRTDYNEQFF.

This clonotype was counted ten times or more. The rearrangement joins TRBV20-1 to TRBJ2-3; D is possibly TRBD1 (6 bases). Per the germline V gene, CDR1 is DFQATT and CDR2 is SNEGSKA (reference sequence). The CDR3 is 14 residues long. V gave up 6 bases and J gave up 6 bases, with 19 bases separating them. The CDR3 region has the DNA TGCAGTGCCACCGGGACAAGGCTGAGGGATACGCAGTATTTT. It yields the protein CSATGTRLRDTQYF.

The chain links TRBV12-3 or TRBV12-4 to TRBJ2-1; possibly TRBD2 for D (6 bases). The V end was cut by 0 bases, the J end by 7 bases, with 19 bases between. The CDR3 length is 17 residues. CDR3 region: CASSLALWAGAGNEQFF. DNA for the CDR3: TGTGCCAGCAGTTTAGCGCTGTGGGCAGGCGCGGGGAATGAGCAGTTCTTC.

This clonotype was observed at least ten times. The rearrangement links TRBV15 to TRBJ2-3, with 10 bases matching TRBD2. The germline CDR1 and CDR2 sequences are LNHNV and YYDKDF (reference sequence). CDR3 length: 16 amino acids. After removal of 2 bases from V and 4 bases from J, the junction contained 6 bases not matched to a gene. DNA for the CDR3: TGTGCCACCAGCAGACTAGCGGGAGAAGGGGCAGATACGCAGTATTTT. Translation gives CATSRLAGEGADTQYF.